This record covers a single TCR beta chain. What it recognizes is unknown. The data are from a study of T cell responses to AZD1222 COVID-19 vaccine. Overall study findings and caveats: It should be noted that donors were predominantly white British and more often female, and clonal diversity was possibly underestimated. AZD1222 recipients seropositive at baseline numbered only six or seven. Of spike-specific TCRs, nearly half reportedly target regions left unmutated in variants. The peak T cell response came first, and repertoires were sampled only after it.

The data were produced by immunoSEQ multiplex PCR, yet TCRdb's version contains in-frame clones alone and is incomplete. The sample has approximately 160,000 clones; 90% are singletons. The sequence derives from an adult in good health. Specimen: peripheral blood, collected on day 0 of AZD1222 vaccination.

CDR3 nucleotides: TGTGCCAGCAGTGTGCCGACAGCCCTCGCGAACACCGGGGAGCTGTTTTTT. Translating gives CASSVPTALANTGELFF. The V and J genes are TRBV25-1 and TRBJ2-2, with D perhaps matching TRBD1 (5 bases). Germline loops: CDR1 MGHDK, CDR2 SYGVNS. The V and J ends lost 4 bases and 0 bases respectively, with 15 bases between them. The CDR3 covers 17 residues. The whole variable domain, filled in from reference TRBV25-1 and TRBJ2-2, reads EADIYQTPRYLVIGTGKKITLECSQTMGHDKMYWYQQDPGMELHLIHYSYGVNSTEKGDLSSESTVSRIRTEHFPLTLESARPSHTSQYLCASSVPTALANTGELFFGEGSRLTVL.